These T cell receptor beta chains were read from a single sample in a study of T cell repertoires in cytomegalovirus infection. TCRdb passed the reads through MiXCR, listing each CDR3 protein once. Found here are roughly 230,000 distinct CDR3 sequences, approximately 15% of them singletons; the top ten hold about half. The specimen sequenced was CD8+ T cells from PBMCs. The receptor set was obtained from a human donor in good health (CMV status not recorded). Some clones in this sample may be carry-over from other donors' samples. CDR3s include the opening cysteine and the closing phenylalanine or tryptophan. Fields, in order: V gene, J gene, clone size, D gene, CDR3 protein, CDR3 DNA. D genes are given only for firm matches. Rows may omit the clone size; those that give it use once, few, many or a size class.

v_call: TRBV7-6; j_call: TRBJ2-5; clone_size: -; d_call: -; cdr3_aa: CASSLETKGETQYF; cdr3_nt: TGTGCCAGCAGCTTAGAGACCAAAGGGGAGACCCAGTACTTC
v_call: TRBV6-5; j_call: TRBJ2-7; clone_size: -; d_call: TRBD1; cdr3_aa: CASSARDRGYYEQYF; cdr3_nt: TGTGCCAGCAGTGCCCGGGACAGGGGATACTACGAGCAGTACTTC
v_call: TRBV10-3; j_call: TRBJ1-2; clone_size: few; d_call: -; cdr3_aa: CAISETADDPGYGYTF; cdr3_nt: TGTGCCATCAGTGAGACCGCCGACGACCCGGGCTATGGCTACACCTTC
v_call: TRBV4-3; j_call: TRBJ2-6; clone_size: many; d_call: -; cdr3_aa: CASSQEDDSRSGANVLTF; cdr3_nt: TGCGCCAGCAGCCAAGAGGACGACTCCCGCTCTGGGGCCAACGTCCTGACTTTC
v_call: TRBV19; j_call: TRBJ2-1; clone_size: many; d_call: TRBD2; cdr3_aa: CASSILAGEYNEQFF; cdr3_nt: TGTGCCAGTAGTATCTTAGCGGGGGAGTACAATGAGCAGTTCTTC
v_call: TRBV14; j_call: TRBJ1-5; clone_size: few; d_call: -; cdr3_aa: CASSQGGYHQPQHF; cdr3_nt: TGTGCCAGCAGCCAAGGGGGTTACCATCAGCCCCAGCATTTT
v_call: TRBV7-2; j_call: TRBJ1-1; clone_size: many; d_call: TRBD1; cdr3_aa: CASSRGDRGLDTEAFF; cdr3_nt: TGTGCCAGCAGCCGGGGGGACAGGGGGCTCGACACTGAAGCTTTCTTT
v_call: TRBV2; j_call: TRBJ2-2; clone_size: few; d_call: TRBD1; cdr3_aa: CASSGTGVELFF; cdr3_nt: TGTGCCAGCAGTGGGACAGGCGTGGAGCTGTTTTTT
v_call: TRBV7-6; j_call: TRBJ2-2; clone_size: many; d_call: TRBD2; cdr3_aa: CASSHIPATSIGELFF; cdr3_nt: TGTGCCAGCAGCCATATACCGGCGACTAGCATCGGGGAGCTGTTTTTT
v_call: TRBV12-3/TRBV12-4; j_call: TRBJ1-5; clone_size: many; d_call: -; cdr3_aa: CASSLAGSRPQHF; cdr3_nt: TGTGCCAGCAGTTTAGCGGGCTCACGGCCCCAGCATTTT
v_call: TRBV7-2; j_call: TRBJ1-2; clone_size: many; d_call: TRBD1; cdr3_aa: CASSLERQGAYGYTF; cdr3_nt: TGTGCCAGCAGCTTAGAGCGACAGGGGGCCTATGGCTACACCTTC
v_call: TRBV7-9; j_call: TRBJ2-4; clone_size: -; d_call: -; cdr3_aa: CASSLATGVAKNIQYF; cdr3_nt: TGTGCCAGCAGCTTAGCGACGGGAGTGGCCAAAAACATTCAGTACTTC
v_call: TRBV28; j_call: TRBJ1-6; clone_size: many; d_call: TRBD1; cdr3_aa: CASRHWDPLSGTDYNSPLHF; cdr3_nt: TGTGCCAGCCGCCATTGGGACCCGTTATCTGGGACAGACTATAATTCACCCCTCCACTTT
v_call: TRBV19; j_call: TRBJ2-1; clone_size: -; d_call: -; cdr3_aa: CASSIGSLPSNEQFF; cdr3_nt: TGTGCCAGTAGTATAGGCAGCCTCCCAAGTAATGAGCAGTTCTTC
v_call: TRBV4-1; j_call: TRBJ2-2; clone_size: -; d_call: -; cdr3_aa: CASSQDWTRNTGELFF; cdr3_nt: TGCGCCAGCAGCCAAGACTGGACTCGGAACACCGGGGAGCTGTTTTTT
v_call: TRBV29-1; j_call: TRBJ1-2; clone_size: -; d_call: TRBD1; cdr3_aa: CSVSQGVINGYTF; cdr3_nt: TGCAGCGTCTCACAGGGGGTTATTAATGGCTACACCTTC